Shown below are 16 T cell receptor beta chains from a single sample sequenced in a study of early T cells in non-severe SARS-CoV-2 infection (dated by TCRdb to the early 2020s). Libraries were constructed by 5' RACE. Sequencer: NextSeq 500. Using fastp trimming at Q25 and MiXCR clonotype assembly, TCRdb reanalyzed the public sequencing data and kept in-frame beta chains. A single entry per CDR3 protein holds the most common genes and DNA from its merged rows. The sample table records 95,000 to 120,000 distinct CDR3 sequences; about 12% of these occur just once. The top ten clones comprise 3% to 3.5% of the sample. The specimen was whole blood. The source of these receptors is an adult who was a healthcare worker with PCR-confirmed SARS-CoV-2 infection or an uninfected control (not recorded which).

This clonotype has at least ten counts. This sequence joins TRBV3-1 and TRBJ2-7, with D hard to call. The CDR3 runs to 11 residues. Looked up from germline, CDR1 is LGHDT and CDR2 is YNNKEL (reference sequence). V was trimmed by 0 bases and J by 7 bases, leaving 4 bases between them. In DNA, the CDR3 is TGTGCCAGCAGCCAAGAAGGGGAGCAGTACTTC. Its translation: CASSQEGEQYF.

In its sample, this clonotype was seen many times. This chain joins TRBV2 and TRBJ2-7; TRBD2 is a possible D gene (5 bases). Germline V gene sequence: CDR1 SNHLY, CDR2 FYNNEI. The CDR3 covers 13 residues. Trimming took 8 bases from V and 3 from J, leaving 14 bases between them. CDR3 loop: CASRARGIYEQYF. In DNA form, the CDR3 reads TGTGCCAGCCGAGCCCGGGGTATCTACGAGCAGTACTTC. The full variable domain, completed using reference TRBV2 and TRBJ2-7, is EPEVTQTPSHQVTQMGQEVILRCVPISNHLYFYWYRQILGQKVEFLVSFYNNEISEKSEIFDDQFSVERPDGSNFTLKIRSTKLEDSAMYFCASRARGIYEQYFGPGTRLTVT.

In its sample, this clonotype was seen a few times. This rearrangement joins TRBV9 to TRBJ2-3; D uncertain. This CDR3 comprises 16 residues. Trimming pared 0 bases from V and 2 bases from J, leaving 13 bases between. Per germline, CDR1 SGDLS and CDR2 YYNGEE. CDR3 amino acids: CASSVAGALITDTQYF. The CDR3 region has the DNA TGTGCCAGCAGCGTAGCTGGAGCGTTGATCACAGATACGCAGTATTTT. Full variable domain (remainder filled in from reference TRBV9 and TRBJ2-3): DSGVTQTPKHLITATGQRVTLRCSPRSGDLSVYWYQQSLDQGLQFLIQYYNGEERAKGNILERFSAQQFPDLHSELNLSSLELGDSALYFCASSVAGALITDTQYFGPGTRLTVL.

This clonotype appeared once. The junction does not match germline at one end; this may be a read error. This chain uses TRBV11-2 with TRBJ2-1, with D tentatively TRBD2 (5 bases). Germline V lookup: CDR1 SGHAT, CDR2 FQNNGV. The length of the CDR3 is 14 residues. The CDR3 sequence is CASSQVGDYNERFF. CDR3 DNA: TGTGCCAGCTCTCAAGTGGGTGACTACAATGAGCGGTTCTTC.

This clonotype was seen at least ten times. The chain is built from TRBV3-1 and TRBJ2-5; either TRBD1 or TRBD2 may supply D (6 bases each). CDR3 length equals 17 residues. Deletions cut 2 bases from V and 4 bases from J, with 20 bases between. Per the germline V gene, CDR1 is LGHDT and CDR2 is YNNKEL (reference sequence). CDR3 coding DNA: TGTGCCAGCAGCCAAAAATTAGTTGGCAGGGGAGGAGAGACCCAGTACTTC. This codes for CASSQKLVGRGGETQYF.

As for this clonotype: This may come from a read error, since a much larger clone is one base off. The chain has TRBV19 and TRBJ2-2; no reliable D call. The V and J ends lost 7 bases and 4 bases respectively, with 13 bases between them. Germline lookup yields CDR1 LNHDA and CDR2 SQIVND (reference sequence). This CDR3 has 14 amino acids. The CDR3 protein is CASIGGKLTGELFF. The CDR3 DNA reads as TGTGCCAGTATCGGCGGCAAGCTCACCGGGGAGCTGTTTTTT.

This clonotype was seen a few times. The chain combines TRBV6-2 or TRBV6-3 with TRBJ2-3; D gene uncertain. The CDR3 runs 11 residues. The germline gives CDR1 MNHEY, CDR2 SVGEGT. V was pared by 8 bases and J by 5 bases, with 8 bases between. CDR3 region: CASRVVDTQYF. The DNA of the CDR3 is TGTGCCAGCCGGGTCGTAGATACGCAGTATTTT.

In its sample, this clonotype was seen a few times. CDR3 loop: CASSSSGGVREQYF. The CDR3 DNA is TGTGCCAGCAGCTCTAGCGGGGGGGTACGCGAGCAGTACTTC. V is TRBV7-8 and J is TRBJ2-7; 12 bases are a match to TRBD2. CDR3 length equals 14 residues. The ends lost 4 bases at V and 6 bases at J; junction bases unmatched: 4. The germline V gene has CDR1 SGHVS and CDR2 FQNEAQ.

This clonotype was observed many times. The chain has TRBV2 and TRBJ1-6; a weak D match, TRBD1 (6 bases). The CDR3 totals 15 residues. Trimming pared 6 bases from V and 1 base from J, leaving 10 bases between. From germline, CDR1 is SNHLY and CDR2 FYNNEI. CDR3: CASREQGSYNSPLHF. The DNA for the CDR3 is TGTGCCAGCAGAGAACAGGGATCCTATAATTCACCCCTCCACTTT.

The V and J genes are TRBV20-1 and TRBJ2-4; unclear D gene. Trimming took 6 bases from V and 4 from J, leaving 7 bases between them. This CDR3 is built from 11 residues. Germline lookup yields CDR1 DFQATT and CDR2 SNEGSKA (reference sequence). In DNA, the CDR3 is TGCAGTGCCAAAATTAAAAACATTCAGTACTTC. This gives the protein CSAKIKNIQYF.

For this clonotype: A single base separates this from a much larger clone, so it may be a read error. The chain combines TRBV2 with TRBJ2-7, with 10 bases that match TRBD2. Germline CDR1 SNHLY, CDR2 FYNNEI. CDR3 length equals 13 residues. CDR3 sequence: CTSTLAGDYEQYF. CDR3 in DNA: TGTACCAGCACCCTAGCGGGGGACTACGAGCAGTACTTC.

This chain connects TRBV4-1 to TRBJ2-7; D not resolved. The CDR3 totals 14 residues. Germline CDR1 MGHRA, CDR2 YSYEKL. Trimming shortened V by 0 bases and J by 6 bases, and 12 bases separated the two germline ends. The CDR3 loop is CASSQESGWAEQYF. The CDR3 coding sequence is TGCGCCAGCAGCCAAGAGTCTGGTTGGGCCGAGCAGTACTTC.

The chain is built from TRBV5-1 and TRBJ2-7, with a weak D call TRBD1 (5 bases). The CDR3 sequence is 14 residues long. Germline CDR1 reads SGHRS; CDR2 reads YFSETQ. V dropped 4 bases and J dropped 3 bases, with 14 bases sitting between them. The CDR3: CASSLRQNLYEQYF. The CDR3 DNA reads TGCGCCAGCAGCCTGCGACAGAACCTCTACGAGCAGTACTTC.

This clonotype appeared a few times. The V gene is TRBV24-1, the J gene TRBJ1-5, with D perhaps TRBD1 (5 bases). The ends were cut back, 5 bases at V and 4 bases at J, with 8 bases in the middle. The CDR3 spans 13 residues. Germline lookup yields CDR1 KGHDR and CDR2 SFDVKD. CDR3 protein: CATSARVNQPQHF. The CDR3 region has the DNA TGTGCCACCAGTGCCAGGGTAAATCAGCCCCAGCATTTT.

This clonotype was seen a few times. For the CDR3, the DNA is TGTGCCAGCAGTTACCTCCCCACAGGGATCAATGGCTACACCTTC. This gives the protein CASSYLPTGINGYTF. The chain combines TRBV6-6 with TRBJ1-2; D perhaps matches TRBD1 (6 bases). Germline CDR1 is MNHNY and CDR2 is SVGAGI (reference sequence). The V and J ends lost 2 bases and 6 bases respectively, with 16 bases between them. The CDR3 extends over 15 amino acids.

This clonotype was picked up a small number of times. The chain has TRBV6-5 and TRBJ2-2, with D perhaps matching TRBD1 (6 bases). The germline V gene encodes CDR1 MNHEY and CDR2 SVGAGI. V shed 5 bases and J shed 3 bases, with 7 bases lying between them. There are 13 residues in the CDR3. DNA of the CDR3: TGTGCCAGCAGTACAGGGTACACCGGGGAGCTGTTTTTT. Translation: CASSTGYTGELFF.